This T cell receptor beta chain was obtained from a study of OX40 agonist ivuxolimab in advanced cancers. Study details: From roughly 20 to 85 years was the age range, with a mean of roughly 64 years, and nearly 85% were male. Study outcomes and limitations: It was not determined which antigens were specifically recognized by the peripheral T cells that had undergone clonal expansion.

As concerns this clone: What it recognizes is unknown.

CDR3 size: 12 residues. Germline V gene data show CDR1 as SGHAT and CDR2 as FQNNGV. Trimming pared 0 bases from V and 6 bases from J, leaving 5 bases between. Assay: immunoSEQ multiplex PCR; the TCRdb copy retains only in-frame clones and omits some. The sample consists of approximately 84,000 clones, around 83% of them appearing once. The clonotype comes from an adult with an advanced solid tumor such as melanoma, head and neck, liver or kidney cancer. The source material was CD4+ or CD8+ T cells sorted from blood, sampled in a trial of the OX40 agonist ivuxolimab. The rearrangement links TRBV11-2 to TRBJ1-1; D unclear. The CDR3 DNA sequence: TGTGCCAGCAGCTTAGATCTTTCTGAAGCTTTCTTT. It specifies CASSLDLSEAFF. Combining the CDR3 with reference TRBV11-2 and TRBJ1-1 gives the whole variable domain EAGVAQSPRYKIIEKRQSVAFWCNPISGHATLYWYQQILGQGPKLLIQFQNNGVVDDSQLPKDRFSAERLKGVDSTLKIQPAKLEDSAVYLCASSLDLSEAFFGQGTRLTVV.